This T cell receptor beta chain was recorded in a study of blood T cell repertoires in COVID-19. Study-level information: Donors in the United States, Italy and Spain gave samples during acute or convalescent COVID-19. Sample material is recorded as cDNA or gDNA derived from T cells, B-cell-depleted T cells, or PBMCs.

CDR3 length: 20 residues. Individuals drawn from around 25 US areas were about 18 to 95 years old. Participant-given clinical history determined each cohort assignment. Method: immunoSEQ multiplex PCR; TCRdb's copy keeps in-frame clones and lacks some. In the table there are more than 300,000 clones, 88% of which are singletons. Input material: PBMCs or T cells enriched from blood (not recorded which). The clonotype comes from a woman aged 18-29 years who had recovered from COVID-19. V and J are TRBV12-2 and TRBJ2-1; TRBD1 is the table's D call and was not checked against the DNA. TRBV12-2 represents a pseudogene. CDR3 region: CASRLARGQLEVTSYNEQFF. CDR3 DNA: TGTGCAAGTCGCTTAGCGCGTGGACAGCTAGAAGTTACCTCCTACAATGAGCAGTTCTTC.